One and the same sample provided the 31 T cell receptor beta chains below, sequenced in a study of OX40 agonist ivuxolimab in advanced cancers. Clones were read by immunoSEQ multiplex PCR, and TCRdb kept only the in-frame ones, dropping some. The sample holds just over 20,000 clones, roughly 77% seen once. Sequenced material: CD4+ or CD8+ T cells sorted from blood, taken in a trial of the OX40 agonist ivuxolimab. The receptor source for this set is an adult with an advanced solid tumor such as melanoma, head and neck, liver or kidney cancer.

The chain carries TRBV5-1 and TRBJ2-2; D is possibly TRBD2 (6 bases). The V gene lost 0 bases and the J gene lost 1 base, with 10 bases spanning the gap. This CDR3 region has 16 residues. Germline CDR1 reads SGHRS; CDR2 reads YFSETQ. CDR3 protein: CASSLAVRGNTGELFF. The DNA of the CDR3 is TGCGCCAGCAGCTTGGCGGTGCGGGGGAACACCGGGGAGCTGTTTTTT.

The CDR3, as DNA: TGTGCCAGCAGCTCCCGAAGCTCCTATAATTCACCCCTCCACTTT. Protein sequence: CASSSRSSYNSPLHF. This chain connects TRBV7-3 to TRBJ1-6; D ambiguous. CDR1 is SGHTA and CDR2 is FQGTGA in the germline V gene. V was clipped by 4 bases and J by 0 bases, with 7 bases between them. The CDR3 is made up of 15 amino acids. The complete variable domain, with remaining parts taken from reference TRBV7-3 and TRBJ1-6, reads GAGVSQTPSNKVTEKGKYVELRCDPISGHTALYWYRQSLGQGPEFLIYFQGTGAADDSGLPNDRFFAVRPEGSVSTLKIQRTERGDSAVYLCASSSRSSYNSPLHFGNGTRLTVT.

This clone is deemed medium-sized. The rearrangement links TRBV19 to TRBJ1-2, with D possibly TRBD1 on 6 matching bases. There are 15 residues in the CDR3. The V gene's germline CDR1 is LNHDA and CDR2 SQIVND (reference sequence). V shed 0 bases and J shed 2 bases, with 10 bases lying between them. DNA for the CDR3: TGTGCCAGTAGTATAGACTTTACAGGGAACTATGGCTACACCTTC. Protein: CASSIDFTGNYGYTF.

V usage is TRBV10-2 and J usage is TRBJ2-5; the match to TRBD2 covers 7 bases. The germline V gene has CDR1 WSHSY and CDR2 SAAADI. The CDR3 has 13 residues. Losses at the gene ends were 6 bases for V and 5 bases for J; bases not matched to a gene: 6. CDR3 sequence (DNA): TGCGCCAGCAGACCTGCGGGGGAGGAGACCCAGTACTTC. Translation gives CASRPAGEETQYF.

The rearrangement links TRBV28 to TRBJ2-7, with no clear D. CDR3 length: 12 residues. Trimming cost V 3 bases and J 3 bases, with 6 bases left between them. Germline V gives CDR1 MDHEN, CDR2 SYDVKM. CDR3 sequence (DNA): TGTGCCAGCAGTTTGAAGGGCTACGAGCAGTACTTC. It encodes CASSLKGYEQYF.

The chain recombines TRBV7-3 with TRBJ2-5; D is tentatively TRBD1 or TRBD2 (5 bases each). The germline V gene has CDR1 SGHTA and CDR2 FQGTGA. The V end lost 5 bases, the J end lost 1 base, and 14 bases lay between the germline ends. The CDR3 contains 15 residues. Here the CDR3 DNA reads TGTGCCAGCAGCGTAGGGACGGCCGTCCAAGAGACCCAGTACTTC. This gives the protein CASSVGTAVQETQYF.

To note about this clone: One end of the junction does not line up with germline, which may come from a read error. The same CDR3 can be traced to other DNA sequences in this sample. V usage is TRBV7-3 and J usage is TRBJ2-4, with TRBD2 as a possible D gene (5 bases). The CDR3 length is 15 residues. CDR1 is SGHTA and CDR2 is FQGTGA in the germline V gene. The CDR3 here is CASSSWEAAKNIQYF. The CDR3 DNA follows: TGTGCCAGCAGCTCGTGGGAAGCGGCCAAAAATATTCAGTACTTC.

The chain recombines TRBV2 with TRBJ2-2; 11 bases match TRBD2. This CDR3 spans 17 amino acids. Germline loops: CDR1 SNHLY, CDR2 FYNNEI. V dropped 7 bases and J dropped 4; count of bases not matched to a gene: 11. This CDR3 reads CASTETSGASGTGELFF. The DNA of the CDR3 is TGTGCCAGCACGGAGACTAGCGGGGCTTCGGGCACCGGGGAGCTGTTTTTT.

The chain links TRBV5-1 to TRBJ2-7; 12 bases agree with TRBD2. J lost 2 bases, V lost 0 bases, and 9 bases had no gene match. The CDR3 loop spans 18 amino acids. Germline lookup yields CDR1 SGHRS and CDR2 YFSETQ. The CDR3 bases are TGCGCCAGCAGCTTGGACCCGGGGACTAGCGGGTATCCCTACGAGCAGTACTTC. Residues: CASSLDPGTSGYPYEQYF.

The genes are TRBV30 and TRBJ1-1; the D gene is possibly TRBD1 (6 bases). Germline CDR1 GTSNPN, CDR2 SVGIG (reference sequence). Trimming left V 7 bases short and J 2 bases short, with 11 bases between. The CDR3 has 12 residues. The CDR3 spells CALRGDNTEAFF. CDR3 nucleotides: TGTGCCTTAAGGGGGGACAACACTGAAGCTTTCTTT.

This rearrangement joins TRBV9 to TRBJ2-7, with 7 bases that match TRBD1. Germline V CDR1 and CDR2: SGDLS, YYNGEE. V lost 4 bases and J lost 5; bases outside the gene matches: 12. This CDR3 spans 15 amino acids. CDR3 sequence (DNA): TGTGCCAGCAGCCACTATGACAGGGATGGCGACGAGCAGTACTTC. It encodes CASSHYDRDGDEQYF. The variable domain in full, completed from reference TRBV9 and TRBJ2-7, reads DSGVTQTPKHLITATGQRVTLRCSPRSGDLSVYWYQQSLDQGLQFLIQYYNGEERAKGNILERFSAQQFPDLHSELNLSSLELGDSALYFCASSHYDRDGDEQYFGPGTRLTVT.

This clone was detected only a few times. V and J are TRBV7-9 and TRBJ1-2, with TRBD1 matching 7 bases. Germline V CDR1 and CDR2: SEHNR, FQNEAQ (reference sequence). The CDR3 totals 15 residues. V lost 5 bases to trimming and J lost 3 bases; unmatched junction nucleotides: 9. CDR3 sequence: CASSLSTGVYYGYTF. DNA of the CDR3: TGTGCCAGCAGCCTATCAACAGGGGTCTACTATGGCTACACCTTC.

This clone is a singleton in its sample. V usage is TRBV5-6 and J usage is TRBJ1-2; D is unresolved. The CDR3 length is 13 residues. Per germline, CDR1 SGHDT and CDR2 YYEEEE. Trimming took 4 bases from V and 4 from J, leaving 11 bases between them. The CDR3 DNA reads TGTGCCAGCAGCCGATCGGGCATCTATGGCTACACCTTC. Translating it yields CASSRSGIYGYTF.

CDR3 protein: CASSQGTSGAEQFF. The CDR3 nucleotides are TGTGCCAGCAGCCAAGGGACTAGCGGGGCTGAGCAGTTCTTC. This sequence joins TRBV7-3 and TRBJ2-1, with 13 bases fitting TRBD2. J was trimmed by 9 bases and V by 5 bases; bases with no gene match: 4. The CDR3 is 14 residues long. CDR1 is SGHTA, CDR2 FQGTGA, per germline.

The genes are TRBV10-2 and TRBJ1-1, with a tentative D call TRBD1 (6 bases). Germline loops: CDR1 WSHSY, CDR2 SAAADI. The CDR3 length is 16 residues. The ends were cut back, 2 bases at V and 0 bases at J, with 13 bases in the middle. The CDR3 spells CASSEPRTVMNTEAFF. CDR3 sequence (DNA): TGCGCCAGCAGTGAGCCCCGGACAGTCATGAACACTGAAGCTTTCTTT.

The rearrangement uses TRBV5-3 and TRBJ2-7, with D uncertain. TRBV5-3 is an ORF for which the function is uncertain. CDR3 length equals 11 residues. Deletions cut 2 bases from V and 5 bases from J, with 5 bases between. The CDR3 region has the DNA TGTGCCAGAAGCTTAAGCGACGAGCAGTACTTC. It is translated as CARSLSDEQYF.

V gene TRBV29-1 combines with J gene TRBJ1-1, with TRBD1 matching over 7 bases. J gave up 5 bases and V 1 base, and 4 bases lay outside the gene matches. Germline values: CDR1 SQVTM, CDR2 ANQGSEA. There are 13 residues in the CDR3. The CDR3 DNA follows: TGCAGCGTTGAAGTGGCGACAGGGACTGAAGCTTTCTTT. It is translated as CSVEVATGTEAFF.

CDR3 sequence: CASSEGSGTHRHYTF. In nucleotides, the CDR3 is TGTGCCAGCAGTGAAGGGTCCGGGACACATCGACACTACACCTTC. The chain has TRBV2 and TRBJ1-2; D may be TRBD1 (6 bases). V was clipped by 1 base and J by 10 bases, with 19 bases between them. This CDR3 has 15 amino acids. Germline-derived CDR1 and CDR2 are SNHLY and FYNNEI.

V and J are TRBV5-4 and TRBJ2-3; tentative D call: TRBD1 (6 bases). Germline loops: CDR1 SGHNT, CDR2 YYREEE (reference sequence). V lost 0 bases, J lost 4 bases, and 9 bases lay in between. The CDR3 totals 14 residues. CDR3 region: CASSLAGASDTQYF. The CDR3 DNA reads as TGTGCCAGCAGCTTGGCAGGGGCCTCAGATACGCAGTATTTT.

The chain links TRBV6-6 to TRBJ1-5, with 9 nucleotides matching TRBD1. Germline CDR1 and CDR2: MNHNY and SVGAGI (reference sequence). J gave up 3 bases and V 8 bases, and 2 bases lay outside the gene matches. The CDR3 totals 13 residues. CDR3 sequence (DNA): TGTGCCAGCGGGACAGGGAACAATCAGCCCCAGCATTTT. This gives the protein CASGTGNNQPQHF.

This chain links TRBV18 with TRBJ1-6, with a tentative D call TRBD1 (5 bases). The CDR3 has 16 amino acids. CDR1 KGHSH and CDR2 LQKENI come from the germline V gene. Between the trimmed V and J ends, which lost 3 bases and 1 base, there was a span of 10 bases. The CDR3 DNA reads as TGTGCCAGCTCACCCCCTGGGGGGTCCTATAATTCACCCCTCCACTTT. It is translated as CASSPPGGSYNSPLHF. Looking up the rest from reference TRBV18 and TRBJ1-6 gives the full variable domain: NAGVMQNPRHLVRRRGQEARLRCSPMKGHSHVYWYRQLPEEGLKFMVYLQKENIIDESGMPKERFSAEFPKEGPSILRIQQVVRGDSAAYFCASSPPGGSYNSPLHFGNGTRLTVT.

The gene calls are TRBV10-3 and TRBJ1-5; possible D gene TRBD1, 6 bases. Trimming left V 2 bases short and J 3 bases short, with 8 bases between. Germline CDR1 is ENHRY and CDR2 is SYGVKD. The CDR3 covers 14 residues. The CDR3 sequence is CAISEGGHNQPQHF. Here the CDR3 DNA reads TGTGCCATCAGTGAGGGGGGGCACAATCAGCCCCAGCATTTT.

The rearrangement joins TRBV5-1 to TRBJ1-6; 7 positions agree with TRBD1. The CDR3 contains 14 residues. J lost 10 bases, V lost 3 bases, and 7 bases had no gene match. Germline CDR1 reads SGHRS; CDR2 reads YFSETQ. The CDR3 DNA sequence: TGCGCCAGCAGCTCAGGACAGGCCGGGTCACCCCTCCACTTT. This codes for CASSSGQAGSPLHF. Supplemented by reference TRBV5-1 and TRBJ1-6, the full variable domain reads KAGVTQTPRYLIKTRGQQVTLSCSPISGHRSVSWYQQTPGQGLQFLFEYFSETQRNKGNFPGRFSGRQFSNSRSEMNVSTLELGDSALYLCASSSGQAGSPLHFGNGTRLTVT.

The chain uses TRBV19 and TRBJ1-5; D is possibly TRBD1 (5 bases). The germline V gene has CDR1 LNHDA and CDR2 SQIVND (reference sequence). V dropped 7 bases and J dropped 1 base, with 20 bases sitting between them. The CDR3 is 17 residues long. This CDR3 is CASTPGMGRDSNQPQHF. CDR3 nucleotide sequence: TGTGCCAGTACCCCAGGAATGGGGCGGGACAGCAATCAGCCCCAGCATTTT.

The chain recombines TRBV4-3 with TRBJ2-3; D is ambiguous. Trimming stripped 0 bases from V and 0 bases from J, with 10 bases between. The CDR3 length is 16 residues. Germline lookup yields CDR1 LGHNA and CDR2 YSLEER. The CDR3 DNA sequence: TGCGCCAGCAGCCAAGAAACAGCTTCTAGCACAGATACGCAGTATTTT. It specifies CASSQETASSTDTQYF.

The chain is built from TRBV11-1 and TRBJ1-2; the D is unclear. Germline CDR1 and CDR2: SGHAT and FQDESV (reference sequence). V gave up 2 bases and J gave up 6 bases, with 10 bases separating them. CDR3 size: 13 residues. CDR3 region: CASSLPAGHGYTF. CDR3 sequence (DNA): TGTGCCAGCAGCTTACCGGCAGGACATGGCTACACCTTC.

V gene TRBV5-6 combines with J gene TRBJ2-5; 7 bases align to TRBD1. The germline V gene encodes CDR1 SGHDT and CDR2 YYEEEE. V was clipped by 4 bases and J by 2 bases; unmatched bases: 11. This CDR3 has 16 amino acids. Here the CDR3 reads CASSHLGQANQETQYF. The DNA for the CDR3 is TGTGCCAGCAGCCACTTAGGACAGGCCAATCAAGAGACCCAGTACTTC.

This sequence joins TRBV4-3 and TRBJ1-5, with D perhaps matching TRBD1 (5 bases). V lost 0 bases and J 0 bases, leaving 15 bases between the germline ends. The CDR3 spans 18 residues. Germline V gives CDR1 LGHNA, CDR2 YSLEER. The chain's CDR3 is CASSQEGPGPNSNQPQHF. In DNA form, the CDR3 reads TGCGCCAGCAGCCAAGAAGGCCCGGGGCCTAATAGCAATCAGCCCCAGCATTTT.

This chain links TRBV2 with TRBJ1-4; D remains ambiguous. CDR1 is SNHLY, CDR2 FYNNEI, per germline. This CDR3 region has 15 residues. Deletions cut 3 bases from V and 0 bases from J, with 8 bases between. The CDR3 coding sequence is TGTGCCAGCAGTGACACCTCCGCAACTAATGAAAAACTGTTTTTT. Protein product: CASSDTSATNEKLFF.

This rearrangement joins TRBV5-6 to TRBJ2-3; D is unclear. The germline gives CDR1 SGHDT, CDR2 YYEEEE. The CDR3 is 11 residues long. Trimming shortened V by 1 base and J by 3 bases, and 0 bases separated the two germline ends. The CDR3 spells CASSLTDTQYF. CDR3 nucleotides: TGTGCCAGCAGCTTGACAGATACGCAGTATTTT.

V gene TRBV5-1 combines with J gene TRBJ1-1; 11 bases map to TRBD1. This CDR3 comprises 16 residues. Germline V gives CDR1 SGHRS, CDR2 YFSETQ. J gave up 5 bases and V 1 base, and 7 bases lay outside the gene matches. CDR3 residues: CASSLKQGTGGTEAFF. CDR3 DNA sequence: TGCGCCAGCAGCTTGAAGCAGGGGACAGGGGGGACTGAAGCTTTCTTT. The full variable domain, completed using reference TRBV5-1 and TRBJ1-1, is KAGVTQTPRYLIKTRGQQVTLSCSPISGHRSVSWYQQTPGQGLQFLFEYFSETQRNKGNFPGRFSGRQFSNSRSEMNVSTLELGDSALYLCASSLKQGTGGTEAFFGQGTRLTVV.